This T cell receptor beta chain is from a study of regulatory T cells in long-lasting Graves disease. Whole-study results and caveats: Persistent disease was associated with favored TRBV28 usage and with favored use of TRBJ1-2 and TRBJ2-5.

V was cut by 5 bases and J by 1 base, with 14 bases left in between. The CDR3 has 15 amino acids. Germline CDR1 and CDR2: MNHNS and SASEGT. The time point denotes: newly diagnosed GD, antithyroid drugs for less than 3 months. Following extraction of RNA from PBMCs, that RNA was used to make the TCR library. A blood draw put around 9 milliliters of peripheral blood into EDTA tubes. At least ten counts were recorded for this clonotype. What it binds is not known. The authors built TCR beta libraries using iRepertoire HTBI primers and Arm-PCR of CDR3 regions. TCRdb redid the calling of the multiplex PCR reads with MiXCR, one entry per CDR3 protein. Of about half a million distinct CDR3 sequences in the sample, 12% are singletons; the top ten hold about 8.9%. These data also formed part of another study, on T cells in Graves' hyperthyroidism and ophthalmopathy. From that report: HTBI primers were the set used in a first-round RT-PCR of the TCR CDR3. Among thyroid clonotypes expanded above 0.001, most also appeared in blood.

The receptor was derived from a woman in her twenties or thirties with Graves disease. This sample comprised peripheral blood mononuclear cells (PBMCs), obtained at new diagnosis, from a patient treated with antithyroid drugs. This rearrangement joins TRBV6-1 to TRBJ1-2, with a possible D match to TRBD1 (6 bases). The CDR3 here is CASSHGTRVNYGYTF. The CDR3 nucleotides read TGTGCCAGCAGTCACGGGACAAGGGTTAACTATGGCTACACCTTC.